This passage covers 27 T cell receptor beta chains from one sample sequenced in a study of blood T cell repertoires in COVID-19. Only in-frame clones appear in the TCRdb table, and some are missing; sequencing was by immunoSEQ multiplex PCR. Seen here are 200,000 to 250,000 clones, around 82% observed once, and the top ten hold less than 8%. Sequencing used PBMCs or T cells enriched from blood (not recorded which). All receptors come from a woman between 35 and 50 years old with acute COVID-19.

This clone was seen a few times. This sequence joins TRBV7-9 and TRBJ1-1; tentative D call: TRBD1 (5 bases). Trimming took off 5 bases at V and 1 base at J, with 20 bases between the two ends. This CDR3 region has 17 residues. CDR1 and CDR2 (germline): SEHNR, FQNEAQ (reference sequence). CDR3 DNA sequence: TGTGCCAGCAGCCCGCGAGATAAGGGGTGGGAGAACACTGAAGCTTTCTTT. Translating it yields CASSPRDKGWENTEAFF.

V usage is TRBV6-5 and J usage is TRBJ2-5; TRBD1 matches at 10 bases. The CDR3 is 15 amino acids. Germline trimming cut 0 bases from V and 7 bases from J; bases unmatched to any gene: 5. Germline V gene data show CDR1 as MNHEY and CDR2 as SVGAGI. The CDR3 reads CASSYSGTGAGTQYF. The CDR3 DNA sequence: TGTGCCAGCAGTTACTCGGGGACAGGGGCGGGGACCCAGTACTTC.

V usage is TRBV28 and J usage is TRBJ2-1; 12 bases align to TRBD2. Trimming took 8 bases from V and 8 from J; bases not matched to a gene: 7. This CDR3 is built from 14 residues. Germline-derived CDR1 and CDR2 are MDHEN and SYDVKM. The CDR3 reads CASDSSGGAHEQFF. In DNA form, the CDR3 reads TGTGCCAGCGACTCTAGCGGGGGGGCCCATGAGCAGTTCTTC.

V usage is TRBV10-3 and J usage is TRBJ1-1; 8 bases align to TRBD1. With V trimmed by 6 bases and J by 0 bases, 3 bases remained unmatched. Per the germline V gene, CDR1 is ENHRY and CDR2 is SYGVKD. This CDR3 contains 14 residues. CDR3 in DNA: TGTGCCATCAGGGGGACAGGCATGAACACTGAAGCTTTCTTT. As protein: CAIRGTGMNTEAFF.

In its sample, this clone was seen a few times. The CDR3 sequence is CASSQAGSGATNEKLFF. The CDR3 nucleotides are TGCGCCAGCAGCCAGGCTGGATCGGGGGCAACTAATGAAAAACTGTTTTTT. This rearrangement joins TRBV4-3 to TRBJ1-4; weak D call: TRBD1 (5 bases). The CDR3 contains 17 residues. Germline CDR1 is LGHNA and CDR2 is YSLEER. V lost 3 bases to trimming and J lost 0 bases, with 14 bases between them.

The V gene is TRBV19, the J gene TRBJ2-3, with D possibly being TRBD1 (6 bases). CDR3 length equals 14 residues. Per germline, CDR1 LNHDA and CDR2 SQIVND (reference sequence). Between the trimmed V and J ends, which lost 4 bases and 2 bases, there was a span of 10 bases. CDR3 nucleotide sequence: TGTGCCAGTAGTAGGTCAGGGGACACAGATACGCAGTATTTT. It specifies CASSRSGDTDTQYF.

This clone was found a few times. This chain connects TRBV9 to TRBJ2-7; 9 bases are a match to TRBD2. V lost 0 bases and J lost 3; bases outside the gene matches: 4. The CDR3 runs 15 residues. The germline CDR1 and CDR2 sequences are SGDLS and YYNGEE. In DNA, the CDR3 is TGTGCCAGCAGCGTAGTTAGCGGGAGTATCTACGAGCAGTACTTC. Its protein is CASSVVSGSIYEQYF.

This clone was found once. The CDR3 DNA sequence: TGCGCCAGCAGCCTAGGATCCGGCGCCATCGGGGAGACCCAGTACTTC. This encodes CASSLGSGAIGETQYF. The chain joins TRBV4-1 to TRBJ2-5; D not resolved. Trimming took off 4 bases at V and 5 bases at J, with 20 bases between the two ends. CDR1 is MGHRA and CDR2 is YSYEKL in the germline V gene. The CDR3 consists of 16 residues.

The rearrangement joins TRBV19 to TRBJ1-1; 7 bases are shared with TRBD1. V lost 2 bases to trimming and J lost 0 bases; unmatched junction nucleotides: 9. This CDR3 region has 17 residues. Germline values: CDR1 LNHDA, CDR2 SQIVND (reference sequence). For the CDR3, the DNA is TGTGCCAGTAGTATATTCCCACAGGGGCTTATGAACACTGAAGCTTTCTTT. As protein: CASSIFPQGLMNTEAFF.

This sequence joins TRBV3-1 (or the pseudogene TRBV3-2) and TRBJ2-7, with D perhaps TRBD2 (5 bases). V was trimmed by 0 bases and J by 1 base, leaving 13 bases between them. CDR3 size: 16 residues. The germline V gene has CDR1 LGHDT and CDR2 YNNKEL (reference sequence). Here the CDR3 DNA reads TGTGCCAGCAGCCAAGATGCCGGGATTTCATCCTACGAGCAGTACTTC. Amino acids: CASSQDAGISSYEQYF.

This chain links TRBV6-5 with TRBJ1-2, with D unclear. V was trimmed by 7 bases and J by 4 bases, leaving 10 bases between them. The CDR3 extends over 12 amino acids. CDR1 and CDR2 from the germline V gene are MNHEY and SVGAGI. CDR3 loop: CASMEVGYGYTF. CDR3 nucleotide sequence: TGTGCCAGCATGGAGGTGGGCTATGGCTACACCTTC.

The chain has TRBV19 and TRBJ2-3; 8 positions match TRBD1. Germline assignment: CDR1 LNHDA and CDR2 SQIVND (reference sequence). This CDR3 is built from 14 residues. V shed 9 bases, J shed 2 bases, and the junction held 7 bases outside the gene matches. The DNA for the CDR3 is TGTGCCAGCCGGAGACAGGGGAACACAGATACGCAGTATTTT. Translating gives CASRRQGNTDTQYF.

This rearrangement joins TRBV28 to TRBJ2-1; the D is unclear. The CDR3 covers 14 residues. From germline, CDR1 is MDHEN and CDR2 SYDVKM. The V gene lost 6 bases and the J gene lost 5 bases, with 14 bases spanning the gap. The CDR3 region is CASSPQVVNNEQFF. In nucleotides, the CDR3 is TGTGCCAGCAGCCCTCAAGTAGTGAACAATGAGCAGTTCTTC.

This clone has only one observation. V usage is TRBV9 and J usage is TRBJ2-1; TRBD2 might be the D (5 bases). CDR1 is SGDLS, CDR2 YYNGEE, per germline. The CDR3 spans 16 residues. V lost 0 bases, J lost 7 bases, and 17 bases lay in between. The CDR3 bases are TGTGCCAGCAGCGTAGATTTGCTAGCTTTCCCTAATGAGCAGTTCTTC. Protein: CASSVDLLAFPNEQFF.

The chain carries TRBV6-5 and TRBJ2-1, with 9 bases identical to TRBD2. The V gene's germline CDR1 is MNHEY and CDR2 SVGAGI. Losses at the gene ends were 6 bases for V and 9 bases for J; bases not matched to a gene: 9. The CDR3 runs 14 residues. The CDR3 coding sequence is TGTGCCAGCAGAGATGCGGGGGGGCCTCCTGAGCAGTTCTTC. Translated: CASRDAGGPPEQFF.

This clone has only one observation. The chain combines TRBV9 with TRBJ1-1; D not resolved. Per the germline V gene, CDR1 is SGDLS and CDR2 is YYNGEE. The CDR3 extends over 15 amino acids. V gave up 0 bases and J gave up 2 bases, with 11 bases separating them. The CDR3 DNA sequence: TGTGCCAGCAGCGTAGTAGTGAGGTCAAACACTGAAGCTTTCTTT. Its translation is CASSVVVRSNTEAFF.

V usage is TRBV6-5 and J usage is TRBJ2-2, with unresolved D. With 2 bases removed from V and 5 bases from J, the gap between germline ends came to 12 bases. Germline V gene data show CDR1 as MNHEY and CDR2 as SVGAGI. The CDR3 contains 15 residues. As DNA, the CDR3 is TGTGCCAGCAGTTACCAGTGGAGCCGGACCGGGGAGCTGTTTTTT. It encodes CASSYQWSRTGELFF.

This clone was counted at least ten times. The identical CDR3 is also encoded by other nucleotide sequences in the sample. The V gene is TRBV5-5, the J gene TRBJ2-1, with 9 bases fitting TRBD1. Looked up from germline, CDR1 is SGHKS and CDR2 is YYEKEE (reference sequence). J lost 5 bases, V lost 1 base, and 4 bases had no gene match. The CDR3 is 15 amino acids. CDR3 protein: CASSLRGQGNNEQFF. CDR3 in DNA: TGTGCCAGCAGCTTGAGGGGACAGGGTAACAATGAGCAGTTCTTC.

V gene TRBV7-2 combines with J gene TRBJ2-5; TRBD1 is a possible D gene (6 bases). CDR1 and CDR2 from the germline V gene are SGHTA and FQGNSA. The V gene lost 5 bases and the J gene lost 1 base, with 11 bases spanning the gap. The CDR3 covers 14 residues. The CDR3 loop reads CASSRRTAQETQYF. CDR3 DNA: TGTGCCAGCAGCCGCCGGACAGCCCAAGAGACCCAGTACTTC.

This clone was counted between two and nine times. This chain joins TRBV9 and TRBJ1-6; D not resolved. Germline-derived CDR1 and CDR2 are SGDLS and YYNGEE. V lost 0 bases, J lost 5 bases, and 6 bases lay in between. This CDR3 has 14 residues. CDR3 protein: CASSVGGNNSPLHF. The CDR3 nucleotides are TGTGCCAGCAGCGTAGGAGGAAATAATTCACCCCTCCACTTT.

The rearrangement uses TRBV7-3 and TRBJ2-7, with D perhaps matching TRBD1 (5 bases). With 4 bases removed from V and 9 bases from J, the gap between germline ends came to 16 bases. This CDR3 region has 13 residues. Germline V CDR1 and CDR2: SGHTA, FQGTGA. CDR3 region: CASSSTATSGQYF. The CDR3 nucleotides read TGTGCCAGCAGCTCGACAGCGACCTCGGGGCAGTACTTC. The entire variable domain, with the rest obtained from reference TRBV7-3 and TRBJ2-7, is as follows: GAGVSQTPSNKVTEKGKYVELRCDPISGHTALYWYRQSLGQGPEFLIYFQGTGAADDSGLPNDRFFAVRPEGSVSTLKIQRTERGDSAVYLCASSSTATSGQYFGPGTRLTVT.

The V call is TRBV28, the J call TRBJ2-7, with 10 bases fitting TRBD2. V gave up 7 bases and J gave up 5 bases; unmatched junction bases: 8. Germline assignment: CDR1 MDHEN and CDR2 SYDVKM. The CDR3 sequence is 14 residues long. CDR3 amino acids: CASNLLAGSDEQYF. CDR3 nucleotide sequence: TGTGCCAGCAATCTACTAGCGGGGTCCGACGAGCAGTACTTC.

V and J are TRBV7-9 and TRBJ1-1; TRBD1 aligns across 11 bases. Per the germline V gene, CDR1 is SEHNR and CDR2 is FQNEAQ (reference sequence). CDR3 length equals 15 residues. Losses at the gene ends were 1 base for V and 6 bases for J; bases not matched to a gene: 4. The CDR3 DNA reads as TGTGCCAGCAGCTTAGTGTCGGGACAGGGGGCTGAAGCTTTCTTT. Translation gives CASSLVSGQGAEAFF.

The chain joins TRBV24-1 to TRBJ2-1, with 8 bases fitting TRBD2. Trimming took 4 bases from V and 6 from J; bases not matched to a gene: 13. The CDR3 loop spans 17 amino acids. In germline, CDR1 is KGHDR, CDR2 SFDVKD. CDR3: CATSDAAGRGDSNEQFF. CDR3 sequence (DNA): TGTGCCACCAGTGACGCCGCCGGGCGGGGGGACTCCAATGAGCAGTTCTTC.

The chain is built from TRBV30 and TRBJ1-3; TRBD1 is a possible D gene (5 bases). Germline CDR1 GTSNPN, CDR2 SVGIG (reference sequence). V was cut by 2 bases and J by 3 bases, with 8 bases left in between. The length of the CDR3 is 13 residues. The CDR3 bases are TGTGCCTGGAGTCGGACACTTGGAAACACCATATATTTT. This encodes CAWSRTLGNTIYF.

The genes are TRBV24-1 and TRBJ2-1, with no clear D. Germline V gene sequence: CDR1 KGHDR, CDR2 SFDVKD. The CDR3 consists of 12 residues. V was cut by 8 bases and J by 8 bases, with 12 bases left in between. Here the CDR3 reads CATNSGLHEQFF. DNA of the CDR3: TGTGCCACCAATTCCGGTCTCCATGAGCAGTTCTTC.

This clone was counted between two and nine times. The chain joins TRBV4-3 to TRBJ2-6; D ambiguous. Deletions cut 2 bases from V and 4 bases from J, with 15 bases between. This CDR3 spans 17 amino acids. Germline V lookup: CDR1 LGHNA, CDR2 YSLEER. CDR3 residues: CASSQQGRIDGANVLTF. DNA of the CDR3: TGCGCCAGCAGCCAACAAGGCAGGATTGACGGGGCCAACGTCCTGACTTTC.